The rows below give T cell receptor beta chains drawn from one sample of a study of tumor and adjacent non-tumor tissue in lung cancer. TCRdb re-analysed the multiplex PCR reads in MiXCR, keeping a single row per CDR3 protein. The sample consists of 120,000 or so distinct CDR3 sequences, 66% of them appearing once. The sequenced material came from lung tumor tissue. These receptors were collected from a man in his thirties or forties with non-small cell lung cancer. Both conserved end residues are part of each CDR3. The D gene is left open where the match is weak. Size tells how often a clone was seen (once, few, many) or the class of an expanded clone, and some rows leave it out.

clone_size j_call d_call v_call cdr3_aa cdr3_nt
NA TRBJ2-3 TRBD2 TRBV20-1 CSAFAGVSTNTQYF TGCAGTGCTTTTGCGGGGGTTAGCACAAATACGCAGTATTTT
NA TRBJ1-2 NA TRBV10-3 CAISGGQGYYAYTF TGTGCCATCAGCGGGGGACAAGGGTACTATGCCTACACCTTC
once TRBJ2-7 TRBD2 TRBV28 CAAKREGPYEQYF TGTGCCGCTAAGCGGGAGGGCCCCTACGAGCAGTACTTC
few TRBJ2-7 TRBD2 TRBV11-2 CASSLSSGKLLEQYF TGTGCCAGCAGCTTGTCTAGCGGGAAGTTACTCGAGCAGTACTTC
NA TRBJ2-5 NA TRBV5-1 CVSSLDPIGETQYF TGCGTCAGCAGCTTAGATCCCATCGGGGAGACCCAGTACTTC
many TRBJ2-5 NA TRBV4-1 CASSQPTGETQYF TGCGCCAGCAGCCAACCGACAGGAGAGACCCAGTACTTC
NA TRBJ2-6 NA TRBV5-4 CVSTLGAPGANVLTF TGTGTCAGCACCCTGGGGGCGCCTGGGGCCAACGTCCTGACTTTC
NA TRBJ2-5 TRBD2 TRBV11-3 CASNVEAGGQETQYF TGCGCCAGCAATGTAGAAGCGGGAGGGCAAGAGACCCAGTACTTC
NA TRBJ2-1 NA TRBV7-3 CASSPWGGGYYNEQFF TGTGCCAGCAGCCCATGGGGGGGGGGCTATTACAATGAGCAGTTCTTC
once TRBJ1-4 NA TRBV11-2 CASSWGTLATNEKPFF TGTGCCAGCAGCTGGGGGACTCTCGCAACTAATGAAAAACCGTTTTTT
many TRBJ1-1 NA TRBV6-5 CASSSPGQFTAFF TGTGCCAGCAGTTCTCCAGGGCAATTCACAGCTTTCTTT